There are a few counts of the clone carrying this TCR beta chain. Its antigen remains unidentified. MiXCR, applied by TCRdb to the 5' RACE reads, yields one record per CDR3 protein. Among under 950,000 distinct CDR3 sequences listed, 15% to 20% were seen once. The CDR3 consists of 14 residues. Germline CDR1 is DFQATT and CDR2 is SNEGSKA (reference sequence). The V and J ends lost 6 bases and 0 bases respectively, with 13 bases between them. This sample stems from a study of CD8 T cells in ankylosing spondylitis. Study-wide points: About 8 highly homologous variants made up a TCR beta motif, and this motif appeared characteristic of ankylosing spondylitis blood.

The TCR was taken from a male donor with ankylosing spondylitis. The sequencing sample was made of blood, either unsorted or a sorted T cell fraction (not recorded which). The chain links TRBV20-1 to TRBJ2-3, with D perhaps TRBD2 (5 bases). The CDR3 is CSAYYGGSTDTQYF. CDR3 coding DNA: TGCAGTGCGTATTATGGCGGGAGCACAGATACGCAGTATTTT.